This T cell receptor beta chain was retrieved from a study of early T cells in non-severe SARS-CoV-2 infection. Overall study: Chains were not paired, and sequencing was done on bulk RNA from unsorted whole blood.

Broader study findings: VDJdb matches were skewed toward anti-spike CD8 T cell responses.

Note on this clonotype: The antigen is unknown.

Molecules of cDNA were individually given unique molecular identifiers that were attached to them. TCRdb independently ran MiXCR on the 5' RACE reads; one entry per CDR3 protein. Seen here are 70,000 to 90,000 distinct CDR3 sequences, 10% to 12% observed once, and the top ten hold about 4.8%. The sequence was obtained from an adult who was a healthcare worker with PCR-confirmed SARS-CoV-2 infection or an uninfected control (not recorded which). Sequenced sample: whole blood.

CDR3 nucleotides: TGCGCCAGCAGCCTTAGCGGGGGGCCGGGGGAGCAGTTCTTC. This sequence encodes CASSLSGGPGEQFF. The chain uses TRBV5-1 and TRBJ2-1, with 10 bases identical to TRBD2. This CDR3 is 14 amino acids long. Germline-derived CDR1 and CDR2 are SGHRS and YFSETQ. J was trimmed by 10 bases and V by 4 bases; bases with no gene match: 8. Together with reference TRBV5-1 and TRBJ2-1, the CDR3 gives the full variable domain: KAGVTQTPRYLIKTRGQQVTLSCSPISGHRSVSWYQQTPGQGLQFLFEYFSETQRNKGNFPGRFSGRQFSNSRSEMNVSTLELGDSALYLCASSLSGGPGEQFFGPGTRLTVL.